This record looks at one T cell receptor beta chain sequence and its context. Its antigen is undetermined. This sample was included in a study of T cell responses to AZD1222 COVID-19 vaccine. Study outcomes and limitations: The peak T cell response came first, and repertoires were sampled only after it. The sample set comprised mostly white British donors with more females, and clonal diversity was possibly underestimated.

After removal of 6 bases from V and 7 bases from J, the junction contained 5 bases not matched to a gene. The germline CDR1 and CDR2 sequences are SQVTM and ANQGSEA. CDR3 length: 12 residues. TCRdb's table, derived via immunoSEQ multiplex PCR, lists solely in-frame clones and lacks some. In the table there are 120,000 or so clones, roughly 91% of which are singletons. The material was peripheral blood, obtained 28 days after the second AZD1222 dose. The chain combines TRBV29-1 with TRBJ2-1, with 8 positions matching TRBD1. This sequence originates from an adult who received the AZD1222 COVID-19 vaccine. CDR3 coding DNA: TGCAGCGTGGACAGGGTGGTTAATGAGCAGTTCTTC. Protein sequence: CSVDRVVNEQFF.